These 8 T cell receptor beta chains were all obtained from the same sample, sequenced in a study of blood T cell repertoires in COVID-19 (dated by TCRdb to the early 2020s). Libraries were made using the immunoSEQ multiplex PCR assay. TCRdb retrieved this table from immuneACCESS and kept in-frame rearrangements only. Not all clones are present; in checked studies, unresolved V genes account for under half, and no reason is known for the remainder. Here the sample has approximately 120,000 clones; approximately 87% occur a single time. In total, the top ten clones hold 5.5% to 8% of the sample. Sequencing used peripheral blood. These receptors originate from a woman between 50 and 59 years old with acute or convalescent COVID-19.

The chain is built from TRBV19 and TRBJ2-5, with TRBD2 matching 12 bases. This CDR3 contains 14 residues. Losses at the gene ends were 7 bases for V and 5 bases for J; bases not matched to a gene: 5. Germline V gene data show CDR1 as LNHDA and CDR2 as SQIVND (reference sequence). The CDR3 reads CASTSGGAGETQYF. Here the CDR3 DNA reads TGTGCCAGTACTAGCGGGGGGGCCGGTGAGACCCAGTACTTC.

The chain joins TRBV5-1 to TRBJ1-2; D call uncertain. CDR3 length: 14 residues. Germline CDR1 SGHRS, CDR2 YFSETQ. V was shortened by 0 bases and J by 2 bases, with 8 bases between the two germline ends. The CDR3 here is CASSLGGLNYGYTF. For the CDR3, the DNA is TGCGCCAGCAGCTTGGGCGGGTTAAACTATGGCTACACCTTC.

The CDR3, as DNA: TGTGCCACCTCGACAGGGAGGTCAACTAATGAAAAACTGTTTTTT. Protein product: CATSTGRSTNEKLFF. The chain couples TRBV2 to TRBJ1-4; TRBD1 matches at 7 bases. Germline trimming cut 10 bases from V and 0 bases from J; bases unmatched to any gene: 8. In germline, CDR1 is SNHLY, CDR2 FYNNEI. The CDR3 length is 15 residues.

The chain combines TRBV5-1 with TRBJ1-1, with unresolved D. Trimming removed 6 bases at V and 0 bases at J, with 18 bases between. Germline values: CDR1 SGHRS, CDR2 YFSETQ. The CDR3 loop spans 16 amino acids. The CDR3 sequence is CASTARGLSMNTEAFF. For the CDR3, the DNA is TGCGCCAGCACCGCCAGAGGACTGTCCATGAACACTGAAGCTTTCTTT.

This sequence joins TRBV5-1 and TRBJ1-1, with 8 bases aligning to TRBD1. Germline V gives CDR1 SGHRS, CDR2 YFSETQ. V lost 3 bases and J lost 0; bases outside the gene matches: 1. This CDR3 is built from 14 residues. Written as DNA, the CDR3 is TGCGCCAGCAGCTGGGACAGGCTGAACACTGAAGCTTTCTTT. Its translation: CASSWDRLNTEAFF.

On this clone itself: The junction departs from germline at one end; a sequencing error may be responsible. The V gene is TRBV5-8, the J gene TRBJ2-7, with D maybe TRBD1 (6 bases). The CDR3 runs to 12 residues. Germline V CDR1 and CDR2: SGHTS, YDEGEE. The CDR3 here is CASSLAGQWGLF. The DNA for the CDR3 is TGTGCCAGCAGCTTGGCTGGACAGTGGGGGCTCTTC. The variable domain in full, completed from reference TRBV5-8 and TRBJ2-7, reads EAGVTQSPTHLIKTRGQQATLRCSPISGHTSVYWYQQALGLGLQFLLWYDEGEERNRGNFPPRFSGRQFPNYSSELNVNALELEDSALYLCASSLAGQWGLFGPGTRLTVT.

This sequence joins TRBV5-1 and TRBJ1-2; D not resolved. The CDR3 totals 11 residues. Germline V gene data show CDR1 as SGHRS and CDR2 as YFSETQ. V was shortened by 0 bases and J by 6 bases, with 3 bases between the two germline ends. Here the CDR3 DNA reads TGCGCCAGCAGCTTGGCAGATGGCTACACCTTC. Translation gives CASSLADGYTF.

This sequence joins TRBV29-1 and TRBJ1-1; no clear D. The CDR3 has 12 amino acids. V lost 4 bases and J 3 bases, leaving 9 bases between the germline ends. CDR1 is SQVTM, CDR2 ANQGSEA, per germline. The CDR3 sequence: CSVVGQYTEAFF. The CDR3 DNA is TGCAGCGTTGTGGGCCAGTACACTGAAGCTTTCTTT. The full variable domain, its missing parts supplied by reference TRBV29-1 and TRBJ1-1, is SAVISQKPSRDICQRGTSLTIQCQVDSQVTMMFWYRQQPGQSLTLIATANQGSEATYESGFVIDKFPISRPNLTFSTLTVSNMSPEDSSIYLCSVVGQYTEAFFGQGTRLTVV.